The clone carrying this T cell receptor beta chain was seen only a few times. The sample originates from a study of blood T cell repertoires in COVID-19. Study details: PBMCs, B-cell-depleted T cells, or T cells provided the cDNA or gDNA that made up the material.

The CDR3 consists of 13 residues. Germline CDR1 reads KGHSH; CDR2 reads LQKENI. Trimming removed 4 bases from V and 2 bases from J, with 6 bases in between. Produced via immunoSEQ multiplex PCR; TCRdb's table is partial and in-frame only. This table holds fewer than 250,000 clones, 70% to 90% found once. The sample comprised peripheral blood. The sequence was obtained from a woman in her 70s with active or convalescent COVID-19. The chain couples TRBV18 to TRBJ1-5; D gene ambiguous. The CDR3 DNA follows: TGTGCCAGCTCACGGGCAGGCAATCAGCCCCAGCATTTT. Translation gives CASSRAGNQPQHF.